The clone carrying this TCR beta chain has a count of ten or more. The antigen remains unidentified. V lost 9 bases, J lost 0 bases, and 13 bases lay in between. The CDR3 spans 14 residues. In germline, CDR1 is ENHRY, CDR2 SYGVKD. The sample belongs to a study of post-analysis software for immune sequencing data. Overall study: Disease trajectories encompassed relapsing-remitting, secondary progressive and progressive-relapsing multiple sclerosis.

Study-wide results and limits: F-measure co-clustering was strong for batch-matched samples. Significantly decreased normalized Chao1 diversity was recorded for multiple sclerosis patients relative to controls. Relative to controls, patients had five TRBV segments at higher frequency, with TRBV5-6, TRBV5-1 and TRBV20-1 among these.

Libraries were made from TCR beta cDNA, and they carried unique molecular identifiers. From approximately 0.95 to 9.8 million T cells, hundreds of thousands of cDNA molecules were obtained. Each CDR3 protein is one row after TCRdb ran MiXCR on the PCR reads. Of approximately 260,000 distinct CDR3 sequences listed, about 40% are singletons. What was sequenced was blood. This TCR was sampled from a girl between 5 and 17 years old with multiple sclerosis. The gene calls are TRBV10-3 and TRBJ2-3, with D perhaps TRBD1 (6 bases). The DNA of the CDR3 is TGTGCCATAGGGGGATCTACTAGCACAGATACGCAGTATTTT. This encodes CAIGGSTSTDTQYF.